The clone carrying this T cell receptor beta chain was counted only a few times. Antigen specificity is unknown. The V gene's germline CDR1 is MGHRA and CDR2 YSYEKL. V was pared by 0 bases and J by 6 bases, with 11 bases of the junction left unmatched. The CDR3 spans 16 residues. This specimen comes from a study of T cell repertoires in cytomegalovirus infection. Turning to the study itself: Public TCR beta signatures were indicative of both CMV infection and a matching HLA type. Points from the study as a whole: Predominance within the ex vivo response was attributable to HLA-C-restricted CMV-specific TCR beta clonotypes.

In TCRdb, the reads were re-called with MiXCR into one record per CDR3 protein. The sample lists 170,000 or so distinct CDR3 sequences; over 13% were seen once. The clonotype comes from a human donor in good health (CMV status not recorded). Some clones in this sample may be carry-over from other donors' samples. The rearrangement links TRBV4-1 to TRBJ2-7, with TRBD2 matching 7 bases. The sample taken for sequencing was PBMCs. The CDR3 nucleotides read TGCGCCAGCAGCCAAGAAGAGACTAGCTATAATCGCGAGCAGTACTTC. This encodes CASSQEETSYNREQYF.